Below, one TCR beta chain is given with its context. Sequencing was performed with immunoSEQ multiplex PCR; in TCRdb, only in-frame clones are kept and a portion is missing. The sample consists of under 250,000 clones, approximately 82% of them appearing once. The sample belongs to a study of blood T cell repertoires in COVID-19. Germline lookup yields CDR1 MNHEY and CDR2 SVGAGI. This CDR3 has 14 amino acids. V shed 2 bases, J shed 8 bases, and the junction held 5 bases outside the gene matches. This chain uses TRBV6-5 with TRBJ2-1; TRBD1 matches 8 bases. The sample consisted of peripheral blood. The sequence derives from a woman aged 50 to 60 with acute or convalescent COVID-19. The CDR3 coding sequence is TGTGCCAGCAGTTACCGGACAGGGATGGATGAGCAGTTCTTC. It specifies CASSYRTGMDEQFF.